This record concerns one TCR beta chain sequence. No conserved phenylalanine or tryptophan ends this CDR3, so it is likely a read error. The DNA is omitted, as the CDR3 cannot be located on it reliably, and the CDR3 follows TCRdb's listing. The time point is: newly diagnosed GD, antithyroid drugs for less than 3 months. TCR sequences were obtained from RNA taken from PBMCs. An endocrinology department located in Xi'an, China, was where the patients came from. Assembly of TCR beta libraries relied on iRepertoire HTBI primers together with Arm-PCR of CDR3 regions. TCRdb passed the multiplex PCR reads through MiXCR, listing each CDR3 protein once. The sample contains around 450,000 distinct CDR3 sequences, about 15% of which appear only once. This entry belongs to a study of regulatory T cells in long-lasting Graves disease. The CDR3 contains 14 residues when both ends are counted. The V gene's germline CDR1 is SGHRS and CDR2 YFSETQ.

These data also featured in a second study, about T cells in Graves' hyperthyroidism and ophthalmopathy.

The TCR was taken from a woman younger than 45 with Graves disease. The rearrangement uses TRBV5-1 and TRBJ2-7; the listed D gene, TRBD2, was not tested against the DNA. Sequenced material: peripheral blood mononuclear cells (PBMCs), taken at new diagnosis, from a patient treated with antithyroid drugs. The CDR3 reads CASSYDPGLAGGGR.